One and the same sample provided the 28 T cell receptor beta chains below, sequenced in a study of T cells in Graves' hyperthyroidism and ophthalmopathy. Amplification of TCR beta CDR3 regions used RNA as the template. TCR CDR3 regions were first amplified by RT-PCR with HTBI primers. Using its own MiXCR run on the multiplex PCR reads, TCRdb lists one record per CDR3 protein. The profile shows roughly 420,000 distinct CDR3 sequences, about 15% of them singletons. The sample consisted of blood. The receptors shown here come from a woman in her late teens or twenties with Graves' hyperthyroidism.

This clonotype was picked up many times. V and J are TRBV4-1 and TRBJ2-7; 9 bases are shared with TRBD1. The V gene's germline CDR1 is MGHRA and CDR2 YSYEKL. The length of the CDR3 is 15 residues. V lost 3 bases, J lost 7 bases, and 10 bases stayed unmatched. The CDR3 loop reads CASSQEMGQGREQYF. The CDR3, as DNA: TGCGCCAGCAGCCAGGAGATGGGACAGGGTCGGGAGCAGTACTTC.

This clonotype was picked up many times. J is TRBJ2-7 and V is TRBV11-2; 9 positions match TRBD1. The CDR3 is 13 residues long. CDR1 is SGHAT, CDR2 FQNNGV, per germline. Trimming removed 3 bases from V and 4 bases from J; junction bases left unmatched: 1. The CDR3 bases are TGTGCCAGCAGCTTGGACAGGGGATACGAGCAGTACTTC. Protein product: CASSLDRGYEQYF.

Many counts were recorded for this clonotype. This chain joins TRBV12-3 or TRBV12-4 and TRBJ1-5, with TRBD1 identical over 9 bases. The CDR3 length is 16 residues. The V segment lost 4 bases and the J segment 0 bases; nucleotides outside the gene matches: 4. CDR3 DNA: TGTGCCAGCAGTTCGGGACAGGGCTATAGCAATCAGCCCCAGCATTTT. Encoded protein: CASSSGQGYSNQPQHF.

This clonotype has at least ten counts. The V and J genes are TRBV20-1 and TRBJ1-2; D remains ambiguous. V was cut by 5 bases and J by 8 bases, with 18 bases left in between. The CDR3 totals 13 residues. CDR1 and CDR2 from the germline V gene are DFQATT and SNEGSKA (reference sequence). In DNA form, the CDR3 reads TGCAGTGCTCGACCCTTAGTTGTAGAGGGCTACACCTTC. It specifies CSARPLVVEGYTF.

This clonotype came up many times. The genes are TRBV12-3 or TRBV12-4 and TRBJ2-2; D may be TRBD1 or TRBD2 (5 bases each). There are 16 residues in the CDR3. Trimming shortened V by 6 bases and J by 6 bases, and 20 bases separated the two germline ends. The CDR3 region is CASSGYRGVLPGELFF. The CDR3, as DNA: TGTGCCAGCAGCGGTTACCGGGGCGTCCTCCCCGGGGAGCTGTTTTTT.

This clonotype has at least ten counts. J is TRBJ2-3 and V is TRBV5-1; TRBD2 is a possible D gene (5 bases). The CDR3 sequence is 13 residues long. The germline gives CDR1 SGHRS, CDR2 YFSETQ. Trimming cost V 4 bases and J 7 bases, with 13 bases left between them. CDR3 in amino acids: CASSPPTINTQYF. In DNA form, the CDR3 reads TGCGCCAGCAGCCCCCCGACTATCAATACGCAGTATTTT.

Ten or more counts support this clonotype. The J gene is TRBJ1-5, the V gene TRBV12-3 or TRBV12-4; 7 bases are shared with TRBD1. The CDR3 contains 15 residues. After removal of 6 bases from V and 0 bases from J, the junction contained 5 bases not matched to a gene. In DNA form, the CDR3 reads TGTGCCAGCAGCTCGACAGGGAGTAGCAATCAGCCCCAGCATTTT. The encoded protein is CASSSTGSSNQPQHF.

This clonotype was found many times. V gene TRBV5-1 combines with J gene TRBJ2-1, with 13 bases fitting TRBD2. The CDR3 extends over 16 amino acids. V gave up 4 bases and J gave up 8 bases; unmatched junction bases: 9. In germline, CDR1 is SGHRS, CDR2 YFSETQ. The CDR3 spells CASSPLTSGRGYEQFF. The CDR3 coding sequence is TGCGCCAGCAGCCCCCTAACTAGCGGGAGGGGCTATGAGCAGTTCTTC.

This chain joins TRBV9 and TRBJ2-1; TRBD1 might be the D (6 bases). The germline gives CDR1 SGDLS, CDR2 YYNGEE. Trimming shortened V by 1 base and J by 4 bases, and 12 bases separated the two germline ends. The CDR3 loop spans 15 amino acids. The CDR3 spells CASSVYDRPYNEQFF. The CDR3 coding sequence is TGTGCCAGCAGCGTATATGACAGGCCTTACAATGAGCAGTTCTTC.

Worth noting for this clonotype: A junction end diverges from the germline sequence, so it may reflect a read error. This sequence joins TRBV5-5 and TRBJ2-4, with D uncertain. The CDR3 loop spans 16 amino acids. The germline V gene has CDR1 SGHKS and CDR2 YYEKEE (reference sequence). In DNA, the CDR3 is TGCGCCAGCAGCCAGCAGCGCCTCGAGGCCAAAAACATTCAGTACTTC. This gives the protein CASSQQRLEAKNIQYF.

CDR3 sequence: CASSMDPRDRGPYEQYF. The CDR3 DNA sequence: TGCGCCAGCAGCATGGACCCCCGGGACAGGGGGCCATACGAGCAGTACTTC. This chain links TRBV5-1 with TRBJ2-7, with 12 nucleotides matching TRBD1. CDR1 and CDR2 from the germline V gene are SGHRS and YFSETQ. Trimming at V came to 4 bases and at J to 4 bases, leaving 12 bases not matched to a gene. This CDR3 is 17 amino acids long.

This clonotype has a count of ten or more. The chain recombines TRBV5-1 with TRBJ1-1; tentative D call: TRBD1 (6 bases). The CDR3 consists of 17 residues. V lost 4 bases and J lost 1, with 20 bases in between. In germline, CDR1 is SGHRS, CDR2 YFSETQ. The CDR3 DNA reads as TGCGCCAGCAGCCGACCGAAGAAAGAAGGGGGGAACACTGAAGCTTTCTTT. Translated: CASSRPKKEGGNTEAFF.

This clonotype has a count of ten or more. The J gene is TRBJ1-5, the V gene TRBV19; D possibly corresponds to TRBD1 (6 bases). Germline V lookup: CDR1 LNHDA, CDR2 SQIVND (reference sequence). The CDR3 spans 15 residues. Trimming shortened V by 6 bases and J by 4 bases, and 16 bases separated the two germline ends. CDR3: CASRSNRESNQPQHF. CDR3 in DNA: TGTGCCAGTAGGAGTAACAGGGAAAGTAATCAGCCCCAGCATTTT.

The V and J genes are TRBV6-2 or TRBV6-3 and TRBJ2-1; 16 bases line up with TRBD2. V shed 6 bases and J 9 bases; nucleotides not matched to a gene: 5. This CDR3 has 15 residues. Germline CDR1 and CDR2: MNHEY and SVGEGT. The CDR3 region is CASRGLAGGHTEQFF. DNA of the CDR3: TGTGCCAGCAGGGGACTAGCGGGGGGGCACACTGAGCAGTTCTTC.

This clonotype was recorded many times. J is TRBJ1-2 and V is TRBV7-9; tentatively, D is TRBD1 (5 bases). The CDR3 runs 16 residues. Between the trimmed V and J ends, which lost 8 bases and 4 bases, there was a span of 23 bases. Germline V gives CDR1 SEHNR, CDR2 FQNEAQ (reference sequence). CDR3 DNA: TGTGCCAGCGGGCAGGGACCTTCTGCCACTACCTATGGCTACACCTTC. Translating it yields CASGQGPSATTYGYTF. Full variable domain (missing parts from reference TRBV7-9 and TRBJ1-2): DTGVSQNPRHKITKRGQNVTFRCDPISEHNRLYWYRQTLGQGPEFLTYFQNEAQLEKSRLLSDRFSAERPKGSFSTLEIQRTEQGDSAMYLCASGQGPSATTYGYTFGSGTRLTVV.

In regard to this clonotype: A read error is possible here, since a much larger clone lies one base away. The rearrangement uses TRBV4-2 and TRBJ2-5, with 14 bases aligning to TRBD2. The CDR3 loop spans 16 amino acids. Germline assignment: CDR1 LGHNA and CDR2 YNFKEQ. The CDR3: CGSRLAGGPGVETQYF. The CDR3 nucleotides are TGTGGCAGCAGACTAGCGGGAGGGCCAGGGGTGGAGACCCAGTACTTC.

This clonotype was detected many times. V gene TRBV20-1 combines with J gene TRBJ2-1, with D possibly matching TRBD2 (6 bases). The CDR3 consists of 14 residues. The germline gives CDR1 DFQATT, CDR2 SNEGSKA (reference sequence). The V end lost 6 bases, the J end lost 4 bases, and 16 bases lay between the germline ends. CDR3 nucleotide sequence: TGCAGTGCCCCCTATATAGCGGAGTACAATGAGCAGTTCTTC. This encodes CSAPYIAEYNEQFF.

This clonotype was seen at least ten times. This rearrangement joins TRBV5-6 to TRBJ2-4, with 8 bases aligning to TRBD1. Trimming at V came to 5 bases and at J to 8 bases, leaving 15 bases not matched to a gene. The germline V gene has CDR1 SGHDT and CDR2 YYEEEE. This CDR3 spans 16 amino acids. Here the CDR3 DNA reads TGTGCCAGCAGTCGAGACAGGGGCGGTAGGAGGCACATTCAGTACTTC. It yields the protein CASSRDRGGRRHIQYF.

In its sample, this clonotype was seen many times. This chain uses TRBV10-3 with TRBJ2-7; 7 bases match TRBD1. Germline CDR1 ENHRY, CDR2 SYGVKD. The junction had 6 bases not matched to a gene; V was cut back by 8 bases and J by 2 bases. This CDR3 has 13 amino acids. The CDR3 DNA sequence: TGTGCCATCGGACGGGACAGAACCTACGAGCAGTACTTC. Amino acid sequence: CAIGRDRTYEQYF.

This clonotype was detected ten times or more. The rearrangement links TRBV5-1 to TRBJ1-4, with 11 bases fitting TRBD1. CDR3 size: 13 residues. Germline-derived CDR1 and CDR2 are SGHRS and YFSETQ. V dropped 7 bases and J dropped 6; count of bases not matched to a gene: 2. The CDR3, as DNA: TGCGCCAGCGGGACAGGGGGAGATGAAAAACTGTTTTTT. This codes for CASGTGGDEKLFF. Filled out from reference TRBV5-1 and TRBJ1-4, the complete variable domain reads KAGVTQTPRYLIKTRGQQVTLSCSPISGHRSVSWYQQTPGQGLQFLFEYFSETQRNKGNFPGRFSGRQFSNSRSEMNVSTLELGDSALYLCASGTGGDEKLFFGSGTQLSVL.

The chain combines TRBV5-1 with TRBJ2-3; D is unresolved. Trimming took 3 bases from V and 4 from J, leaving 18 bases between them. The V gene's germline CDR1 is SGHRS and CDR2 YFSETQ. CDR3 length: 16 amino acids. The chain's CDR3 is CASSSPPSGGADTQYF. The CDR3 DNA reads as TGCGCCAGCAGCTCCCCCCCCTCAGGCGGAGCAGATACGCAGTATTTT. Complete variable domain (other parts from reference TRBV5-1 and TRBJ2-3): KAGVTQTPRYLIKTRGQQVTLSCSPISGHRSVSWYQQTPGQGLQFLFEYFSETQRNKGNFPGRFSGRQFSNSRSEMNVSTLELGDSALYLCASSSPPSGGADTQYFGPGTRLTVL.

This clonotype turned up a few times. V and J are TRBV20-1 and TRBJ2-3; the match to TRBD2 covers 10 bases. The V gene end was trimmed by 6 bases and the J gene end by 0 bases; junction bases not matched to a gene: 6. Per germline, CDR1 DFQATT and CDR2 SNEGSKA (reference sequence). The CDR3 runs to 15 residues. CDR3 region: CSAHSGGISTDTQYF. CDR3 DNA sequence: TGCAGTGCCCATAGCGGGGGGATCAGCACAGATACGCAGTATTTT.

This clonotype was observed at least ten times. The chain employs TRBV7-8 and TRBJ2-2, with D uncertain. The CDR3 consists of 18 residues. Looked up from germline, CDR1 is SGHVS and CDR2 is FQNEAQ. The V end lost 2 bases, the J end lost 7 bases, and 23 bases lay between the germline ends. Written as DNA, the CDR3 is TGTGCCAGCAGCTTACAGGCGCGGCCCCCAGAACACCACGGGGAGCTGTTTTTT. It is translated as CASSLQARPPEHHGELFF.

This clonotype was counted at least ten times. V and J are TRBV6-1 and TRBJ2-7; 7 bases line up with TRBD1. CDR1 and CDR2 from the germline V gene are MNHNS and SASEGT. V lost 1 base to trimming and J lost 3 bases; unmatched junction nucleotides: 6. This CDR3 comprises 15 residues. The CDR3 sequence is CASSEGSYRGYEQYF. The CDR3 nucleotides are TGTGCCAGCAGTGAAGGGTCGTACAGGGGCTACGAGCAGTACTTC.

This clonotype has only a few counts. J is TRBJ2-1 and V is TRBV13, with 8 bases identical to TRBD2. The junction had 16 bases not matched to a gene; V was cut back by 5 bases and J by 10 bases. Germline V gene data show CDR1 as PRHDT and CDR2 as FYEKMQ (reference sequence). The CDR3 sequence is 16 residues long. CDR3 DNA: TGTGCCAGCAGCCAGGGCGGAATAGCGGGATCAAAAGAGCAGTTCTTC. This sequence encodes CASSQGGIAGSKEQFF.

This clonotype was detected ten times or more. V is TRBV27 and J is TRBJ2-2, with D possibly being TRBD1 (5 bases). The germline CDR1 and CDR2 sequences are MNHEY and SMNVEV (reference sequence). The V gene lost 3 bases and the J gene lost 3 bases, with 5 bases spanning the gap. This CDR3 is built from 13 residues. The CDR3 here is CASSLTDTGELFF. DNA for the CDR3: TGTGCCAGCAGTTTGACAGACACCGGGGAGCTGTTTTTT.

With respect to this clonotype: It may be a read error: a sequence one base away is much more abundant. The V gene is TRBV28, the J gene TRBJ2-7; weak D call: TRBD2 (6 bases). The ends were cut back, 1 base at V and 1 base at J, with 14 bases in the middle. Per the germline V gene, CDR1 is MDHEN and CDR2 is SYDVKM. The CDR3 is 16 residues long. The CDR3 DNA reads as TGTGCCAGCAGTTTATTGCGGGGTAGCCCTTCCTACGAGCAGTACTTC. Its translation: CASSLLRGSPSYEQYF.

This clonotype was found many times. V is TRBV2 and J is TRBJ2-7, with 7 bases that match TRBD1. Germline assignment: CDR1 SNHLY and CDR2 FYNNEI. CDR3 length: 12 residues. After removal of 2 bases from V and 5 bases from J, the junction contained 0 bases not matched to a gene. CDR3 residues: CASSEQGDEQYF. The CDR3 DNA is TGTGCCAGCAGTGAACAGGGGGACGAGCAGTACTTC.